The entry below gives a single T cell receptor (beta chain) sequence along with its context. Its recognized antigen is unknown. No much larger clone is present one base from it, and per-base qualities are unavailable. The collaborating institutions used their own protocols to collect whole blood in K2EDTA tubes. Collaborator samples were shipped for TCRbeta analysis as frozen whole blood, isolated PBMCs, or DNA extracted from either sample type. TCRbeta CDR3 regions were amplified from genomic DNA using the immunoSEQ Assay, a bias-controlled multiplex PCR. In the original analysis: The number of nucleated cells in each sample was estimated by amplification of reference gene primers within the assay. Sequence reads were collapsed and filtered to measure the absolute abundance of every unique TCRbeta CDR3 rearrangement. For each sample, productive Simpson clonality was calculated as the square root of Simpson's diversity index over productive rearrangements. TCRdb obtained this table from immuneACCESS and retained in-frame rearrangements with V and J assigned. These tables miss some clones; where compared with another copy, unresolved V genes account for less than half of the shortfall, and the remainder is unexplained. Clone size and the V and J calls come from that table; the DNA yielded D and trimming. The sample table holds about 140,000 clones, of which under 85% were seen once. Of the sample, more than 1.5% is held by the ten largest clones.

Spanning cysteine to phenylalanine, the CDR3 consists of 16 amino acids. The only DNA kept is the CDR3, 48 bases in frame from the first base. CDR1 and CDR2, looked up from the germline V gene, are SGHTA and FQGNSA. Unmatched junction bases come to 4, with V trimmed by 5 bases and J by 1 base. This sample stems from a study of blood T cell repertoires in COVID-19 (dated by TCRdb to the early 2020s). Background on the whole study: The collaborator samples originated in the United States, Italy and Spain and spanned the acute and convalescent phases of COVID-19. The samples were drawn from two sources: the first 160 participants of the ongoing ImmuneRACE study, and 1,000 to 1,500 subjects contributed by 6 global collaborators. The material from the prospective study consisted of cDNA or gDNA derived from T cells, B-cell-depleted T cells, or PBMCs. The repertoires were made available in a free public database intended to serve as a resource for research on the immune response to SARS-CoV-2. Where available, HLA class I and class II types were taken from metadata supplied by the sample provider and were not determined by assay-based typing. The dataset comprised deeply sampled blood TCRbeta repertoires from subjects exposed to, actively infected with, or recovered from COVID-19. Sample metadata almost always included a de-identified subject ID, COVID-19 status, age in years and sex. Results and caveats for the whole study, not just this receptor: Clinical and demographic metadata were provided uncurated, with the amount varying by source and participant.

The V gene is TRBV7-2 and the J gene is TRBJ2-1; 11 nucleotides in the junction match TRBD2. This clonotype originated in a human donor in a cohort sampled during active COVID-19. The sample consisted of peripheral blood. The base sequence is TGTGCCAGCAGCATCGGGACTAGCGGATCCTACAATGAGCAGTTCTTC. This yields the protein CASSIGTSGSYNEQFF.